This T cell receptor (beta chain) is drawn from a study of T cells in Graves' hyperthyroidism and ophthalmopathy. From RNA transcripts, TCR beta CDR3 regions were amplified. TCR CDR3 underwent first-round RT-PCR with the HTBI primer set. MiXCR, run by TCRdb on the multiplex PCR reads, gives a single entry per CDR3 protein. Among 560,000 or so distinct CDR3 sequences listed, just under 20% were seen once. Ten or more counts support this clonotype. Per germline, CDR1 MGHRA and CDR2 YSYEKL. Trimming stripped 3 bases from V and 2 bases from J, with 8 bases between. The CDR3 consists of 13 residues. The sequencing sample was made of blood. The chain employs TRBV4-1 and TRBJ2-7; no clear D. The receptor comes from a man in his forties with Graves' ophthalmopathy. The CDR3, as DNA: TGCGCCAGCAGCCAGTCGGTTACCTACGAGCAGTACTTC. Its protein is CASSQSVTYEQYF.